This TCR beta chain is drawn from a study of OX40 agonist ivuxolimab in advanced cancers. In the study overall: Patients received intravenous ivuxolimab every 2 weeks at 0.01 to 10 mg/kg. Overall study results and limits: Expanded clones were, on average, more numerous among CD8+ T cells than CD4+. At 0.1 to 3.0 mg/kg and by week 6, clonal expansion occurred in CD4+ and CD8+ blood T cells.

Germline V gene data show CDR1 as MDHEN and CDR2 as SYDVKM. The CDR3 contains 15 residues. Losses at the gene ends were 5 bases for V and 7 bases for J; bases not matched to a gene: 10. For this clone: The antigen remains unidentified.

Prior autoimmune disease or systemic immunosuppression barred patients. Assay: immunoSEQ multiplex PCR; the TCRdb copy retains only in-frame clones and omits some. This repertoire shows approximately 79,000 clones, roughly 86% found once; its top ten account for 0.8% to 1%. The clonotype originates from an adult with an advanced solid tumor such as melanoma, head and neck, liver or kidney cancer. The sample was CD4+ or CD8+ T cells sorted from blood, taken in a trial of the OX40 agonist ivuxolimab. This chain connects TRBV28 to TRBJ2-2, with 7 bases matching TRBD1. Here the CDR3 reads CASSGYRGMDGELFF. In DNA form, the CDR3 reads TGTGCCAGCAGTGGCTACAGGGGAATGGACGGGGAGCTGTTTTTT.